Listed below are T cell receptor beta chains from one sample, sequenced in a study of blood T cell repertoires in COVID-19. Assay: immunoSEQ multiplex PCR; the TCRdb copy retains only in-frame clones and omits some. The sample has about 200,000 clones, around 82% seen once. The sequenced sample was peripheral blood. These receptors were taken from a woman aged 70-85 years with acute or convalescent COVID-19. Each CDR3 is given with its conserved first and last residue. The D gene is left open where the match is weak. Clone size, where shown, is once, few, many, or a class for clones that have expanded.

TRBV27	TRBD1	TRBJ1-6	NA	14	TGTGCCAGCAGGCTACGGACAGGGGGCTCACCCCTCCACTTT	CASRLRTGGSPLHF
TRBV7-3	NA	TRBJ2-6	once	15	TGTGCCAGCAGCTCACGAGACTCTGGGGCCAACGTCCTGACTTTC	CASSSRDSGANVLTF
TRBV6-1	NA	TRBJ1-1	NA	13	TGTGCCAGCAGTGAATTCCGGAACACTGAAGCTTTCTTT	CASSEFRNTEAFF
TRBV5-5	NA	TRBJ2-5	NA	14	TGTGCCAGCAGCTACGGGACTGTGGGAGAGACCCAGTACTTC	CASSYGTVGETQYF
TRBV28	TRBD1	TRBJ2-5	NA	14	TGTGCCAGCAGTTCCCGGGACAGGGGGGAGACCCAGTACTTC	CASSSRDRGETQYF
TRBV23-1	TRBD2	TRBJ2-2	NA	17	TGCGCCAGCAGTCACCCCCCGGGACTAGAAAAATCCGGGGAGCTGTTTTTT	CASSHPPGLEKSGELFF
TRBV3-1/TRBV3-2	NA	TRBJ2-7	NA	13	TGTGCCAGCAGCCTGACTAGTTTGCACGAGCAGTACTTC	CASSLTSLHEQYF
TRBV28	NA	TRBJ1-2	NA	14	TGTGCCAGCAGTCGTGGGACACTGAGTTATGGCTACACCTTC	CASSRGTLSYGYTF
TRBV25-1	TRBD2	TRBJ2-7	NA	13	TGTGCCAGCGCCCTAGCGGGAGGTTACGAGCAGTACTTC	CASALAGGYEQYF
TRBV6-2/TRBV6-3	NA	TRBJ1-4	few	17	TGTGCCAGCAGCCCTGACTCTTATATCGACCGTTCTGAAAAACTGTTTTTT	CASSPDSYIDRSEKLFF
TRBV18	TRBD1	TRBJ2-3	NA	15	TGTGCCAGCTCATCGACACAGGGGTGGACAGATACGCAGTATTTT	CASSSTQGWTDTQYF
TRBV28	TRBD1	TRBJ2-2	NA	15	TGTGCCAGCAGTTTCTACGACAGGGACACCGGGGAGCTGTTTTTT	CASSFYDRDTGELFF
TRBV7-9	NA	TRBJ2-7	few	14	TGTGCCAGCAGCTTGCAACGGAGCTCCTACGAGCAGTACTTC	CASSLQRSSYEQYF
TRBV30	NA	TRBJ1-1	NA	12	TGTGCCTGGACTCGATCAGGGACTGAAGCTTTCTTT	CAWTRSGTEAFF
TRBV3-1/TRBV3-2	NA	TRBJ1-6	few	13	TGTGCCAGCAGCCAAGTCGGTTCTTCACCCCTCCACTTT	CASSQVGSSPLHF
TRBV3-1/TRBV3-2	NA	TRBJ2-5	NA	16	TGTGCCAGCAGCCAAGATGACTGGGGCCCTAGGGAGACCCAGTACTTC	CASSQDDWGPRETQYF
TRBV6-2/TRBV6-3	TRBD2	TRBJ2-7	NA	15	TGTGCCAGCAGTTACTCGGGGACTAGCCTCTACGAGCAGTACTTC	CASSYSGTSLYEQYF
TRBV21-1	NA	TRBJ1-5	NA	16	TGTGCCAGCAGCAAAGGGACAGGATATAGCAATCAGCCCCAGCATTTT	CASSKGTGYSNQPQHF
TRBV5-4	NA	TRBJ1-1	NA	15	TGTGCCAGCAGCCCTGGCAGTTTTCTGAACACTGAAGCTTTCTTT	CASSPGSFLNTEAFF
TRBV28	NA	TRBJ1-5	NA	14	TGTGCCAGCAGTAAGGGACTGAGGAATCAGCCCCAGCATTTT	CASSKGLRNQPQHF
TRBV5-4	NA	TRBJ1-4	NA	14	TGTGCCAGCAGCCCGGACACTATTAATGAAAAACTGTTTTTT	CASSPDTINEKLFF
TRBV19	TRBD1	TRBJ1-1	few	16	TGTGCCAGTACCCCGTGGGGGACAGGGGGAGACACTGAAGCTTTCTTT	CASTPWGTGGDTEAFF
TRBV3-1/TRBV3-2	TRBD1	TRBJ2-7	NA	13	TGTGCCAGCAGCCCGGGACAGAACCACGAGCAGTACTTC	CASSPGQNHEQYF
TRBV6-5	TRBD1	TRBJ2-5	NA	13	TGTGCCAGCAGTCGGGACAGGCAAGAGACCCAGTACTTC	CASSRDRQETQYF